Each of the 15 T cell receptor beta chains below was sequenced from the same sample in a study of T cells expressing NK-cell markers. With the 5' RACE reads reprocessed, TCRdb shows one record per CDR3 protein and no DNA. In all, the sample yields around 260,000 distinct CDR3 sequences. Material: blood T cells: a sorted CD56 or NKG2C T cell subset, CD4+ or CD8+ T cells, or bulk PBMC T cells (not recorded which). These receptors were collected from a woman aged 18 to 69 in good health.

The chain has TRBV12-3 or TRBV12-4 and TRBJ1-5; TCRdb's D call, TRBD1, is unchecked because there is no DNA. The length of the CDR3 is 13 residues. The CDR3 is CASSVKGGQPQHF.

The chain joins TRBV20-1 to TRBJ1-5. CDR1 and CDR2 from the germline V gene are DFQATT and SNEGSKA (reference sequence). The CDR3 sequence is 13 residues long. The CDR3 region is CSAKDYSNQPQHF.

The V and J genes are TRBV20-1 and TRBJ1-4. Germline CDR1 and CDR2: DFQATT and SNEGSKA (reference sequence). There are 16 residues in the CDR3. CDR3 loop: CSARAFTGGLNEKLFF.

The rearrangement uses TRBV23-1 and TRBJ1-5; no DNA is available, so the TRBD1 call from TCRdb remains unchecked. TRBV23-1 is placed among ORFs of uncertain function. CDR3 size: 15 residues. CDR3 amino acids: CASSQSGRANQPQHF.

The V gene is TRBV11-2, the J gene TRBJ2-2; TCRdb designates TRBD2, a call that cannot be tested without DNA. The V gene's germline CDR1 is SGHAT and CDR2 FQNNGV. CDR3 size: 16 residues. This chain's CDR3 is CASSLVWRANTGELFF.

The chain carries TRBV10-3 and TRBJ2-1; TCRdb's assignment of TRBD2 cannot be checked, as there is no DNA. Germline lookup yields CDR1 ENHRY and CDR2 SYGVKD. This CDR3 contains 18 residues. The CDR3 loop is CAISESWITGLAGFEQFF.

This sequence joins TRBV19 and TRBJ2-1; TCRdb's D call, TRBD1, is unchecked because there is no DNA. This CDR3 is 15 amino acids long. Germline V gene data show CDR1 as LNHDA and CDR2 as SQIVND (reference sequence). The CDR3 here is CASRARTPGSNEQFF.

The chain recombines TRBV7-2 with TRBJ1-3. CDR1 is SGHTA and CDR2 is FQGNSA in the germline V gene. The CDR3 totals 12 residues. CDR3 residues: CASRGSGNTIYF.

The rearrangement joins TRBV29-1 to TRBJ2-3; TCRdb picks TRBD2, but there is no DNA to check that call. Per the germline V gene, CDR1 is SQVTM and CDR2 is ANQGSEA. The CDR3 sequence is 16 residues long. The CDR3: CSVALGLAGGVDTQYF.

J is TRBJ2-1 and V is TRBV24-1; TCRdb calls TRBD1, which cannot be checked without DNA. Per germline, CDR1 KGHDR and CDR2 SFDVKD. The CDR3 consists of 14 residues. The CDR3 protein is CATSDPGQNNEQFF.

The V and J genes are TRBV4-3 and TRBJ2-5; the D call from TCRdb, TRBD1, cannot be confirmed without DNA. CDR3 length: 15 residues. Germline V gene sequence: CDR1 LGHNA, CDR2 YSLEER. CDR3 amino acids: CASSQGRTGLETQYF.

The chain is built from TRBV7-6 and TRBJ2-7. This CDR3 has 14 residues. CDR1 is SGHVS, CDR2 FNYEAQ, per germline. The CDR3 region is CASSLDNSRSEQYF.

This CDR3 reads CASSRSTGVGETQYF. The chain uses TRBV5-1 and TRBJ2-5; TCRdb lists TRBD1, though no DNA is available to test this call. CDR3 length: 15 amino acids. Germline V gives CDR1 SGHRS, CDR2 YFSETQ.

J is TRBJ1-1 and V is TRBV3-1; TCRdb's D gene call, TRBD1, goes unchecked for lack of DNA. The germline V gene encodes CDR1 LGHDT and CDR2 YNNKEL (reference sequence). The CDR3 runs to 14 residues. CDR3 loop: CASSHGQGNTEAFF.

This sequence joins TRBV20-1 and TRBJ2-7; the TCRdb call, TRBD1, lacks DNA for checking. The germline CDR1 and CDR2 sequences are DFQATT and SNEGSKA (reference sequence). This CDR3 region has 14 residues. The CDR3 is CSAGVGGWAYEQYF.